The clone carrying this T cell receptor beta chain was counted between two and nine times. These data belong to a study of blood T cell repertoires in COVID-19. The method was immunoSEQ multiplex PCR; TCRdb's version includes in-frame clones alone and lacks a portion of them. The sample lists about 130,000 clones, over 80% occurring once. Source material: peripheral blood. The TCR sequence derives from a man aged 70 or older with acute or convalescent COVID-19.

CDR3 loop: CATSRINGEKLFF. The DNA for the CDR3 is TGTGCCACCAGCAGAATCAACGGTGAAAAACTGTTTTTT. The gene calls are TRBV15 and TRBJ1-4; D is unclear. From germline, CDR1 is LNHNV and CDR2 YYDKDF (reference sequence). The CDR3 is 13 residues long. V lost 2 bases and J lost 7, with 8 bases in between.